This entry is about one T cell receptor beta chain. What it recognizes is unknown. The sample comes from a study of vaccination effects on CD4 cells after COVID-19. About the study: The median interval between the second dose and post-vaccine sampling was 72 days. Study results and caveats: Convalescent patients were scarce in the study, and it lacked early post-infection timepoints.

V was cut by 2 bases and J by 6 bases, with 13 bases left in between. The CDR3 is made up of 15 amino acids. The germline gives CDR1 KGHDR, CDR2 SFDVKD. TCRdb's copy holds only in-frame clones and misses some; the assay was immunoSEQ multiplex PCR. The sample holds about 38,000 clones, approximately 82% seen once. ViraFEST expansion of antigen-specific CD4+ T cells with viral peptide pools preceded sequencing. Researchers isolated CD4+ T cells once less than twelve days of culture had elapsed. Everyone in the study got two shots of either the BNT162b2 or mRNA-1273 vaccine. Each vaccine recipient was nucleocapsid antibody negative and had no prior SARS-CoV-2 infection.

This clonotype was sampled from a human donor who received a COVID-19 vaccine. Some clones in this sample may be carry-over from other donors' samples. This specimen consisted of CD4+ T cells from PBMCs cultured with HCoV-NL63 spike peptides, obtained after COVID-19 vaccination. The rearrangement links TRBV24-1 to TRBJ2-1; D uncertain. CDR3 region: CATSDSGPLPNEQFF. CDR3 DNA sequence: TGTGCCACCAGTGATTCCGGACCCCTCCCCAATGAGCAGTTCTTC.